This T cell receptor (beta chain) was profiled in a study of CD8+ T cells in alopecia areata. Indicated treatment: oral pan-JAK inhibitor, 5-10 mg twice daily. Sorted populations comprised CD4+ and CD8+ T cells obtained from PBMCs. In its sample, this clone was seen a few times. Its antigen is not identified. This CDR3 spans 13 amino acids. V was trimmed by 6 bases and J by 0 bases, leaving 6 bases between them. Germline lookup yields CDR1 LNHDA and CDR2 SQIVND (reference sequence). The authors extracted RNA and reverse transcribed it into cDNA as the sequencing template. Method: immunoSEQ multiplex PCR; TCRdb's copy keeps in-frame clones and lacks some. The table shows under 150,000 clones, with 45% to 65% occurring only once. General study results and limits: Clonality was higher in lesional than normal scalp, especially in alopecia totalis/universalis. Scalp and blood retained many expanded lesional clones during tofacitinib.

The sequence came from a human donor with alopecia areata. V and J are TRBV19 and TRBJ1-3; D call uncertain. The material was CD4+ T cells sorted from blood, obtained at week 24, from a patient treated with tofacitinib. DNA of the CDR3: TGTGCCAGTAGCGGGTTCTCTGGAAACACCATATATTTT. Its protein is CASSGFSGNTIYF.